This T cell receptor beta chain was captured in a study of identical twins. Study-wide results and limits: Insertions were fewer in abundant cord blood beta clonotypes, whereas memory repertoires showed none of this pattern. Low generation-probability sequences were in excess among twin-shared out-of-frame alpha sequences. Weaker excess sharing between twins was seen in beta out-of-frame sequences. Compared with models, monozygotic twins showed more out-of-frame TCR alpha sharing.

In regard to this clonotype: As yet, its antigen is unknown.

MiXCR, run by TCRdb on the 5' RACE reads, gives a single entry per CDR3 protein. Of 460,000 or so distinct CDR3 sequences in the sample, over 12% were seen once. The data were also submitted as part of a second study, on yellow fever vaccine responses in identical twins.

What was sequenced was CD4+ T cells sorted from blood. The receptor comes from a young woman in good health.

CDR3: CASILGGLNTEAFF. In DNA, the CDR3 is TGTGCCAGCATCTTGGGGGGGCTGAACACTGAAGCTTTCTTT. The chain is built from TRBV12-3 or TRBV12-4 and TRBJ1-1; possible D gene TRBD1, 6 bases. The V end was cut by 7 bases, the J end by 0 bases, with 12 bases between. This CDR3 is 14 amino acids long.